Listed below are T cell receptor beta chains from one sample, sequenced in a study of Graves' ophthalmopathy and Graves' hyperthyroidism. MiXCR, applied by TCRdb to the multiplex PCR reads, yields one record per CDR3 protein. This table holds 500,000 to 700,000 distinct CDR3 sequences, about 20% found once. The sequencing sample was made of peripheral blood. All receptors derive from a woman aged 18-30 years with stable Graves' hyperthyroidism. Some clones in this sample may be carry-over from other donors' samples. Both conserved end residues are part of each CDR3. The D gene is left open where the match is weak. Clone size, where shown, is once, few, many, or a class for clones that have expanded.

d_gene	v_gene	j_gene	abundance	CDR3nt	CDR3aa
NA	TRBV9	TRBJ2-7	NA	TGTGCCAGCAGCGTAGATGGGCAGGACCTCGAGCAGTACTTC	CASSVDGQDLEQYF
TRBD2	TRBV2	TRBJ2-5	many	TGTGCCAACGAACTAGCGCCGGGAGAGACCCAGTACTTC	CANELAPGETQYF
NA	TRBV19	TRBJ1-1	many	TGTGCCAGTAGCCCCTGGGCCTCTGAAGCTTTCTTT	CASSPWASEAFF
TRBD1	TRBV6-5	TRBJ1-5	many	TGTGCCAGCAGTTACTCGGCAGGGGGCCTTGTTCAGCCCCAGCATTTT	CASSYSAGGLVQPQHF
TRBD1	TRBV6-1	TRBJ2-2	many	TGTGCCAGCAGCAGGACCGGGACAGGGCGTATACCCGGGGAGCTGTTTTTT	CASSRTGTGRIPGELFF
NA	TRBV12-3/TRBV12-4	TRBJ2-7	NA	TGTGCCAGCAGTTTTAGTGACCTTGACGAGCAGTACTTC	CASSFSDLDEQYF
TRBD2	TRBV7-2	TRBJ2-5	many	TGTGCCAGCAGCTCGGGGGGGGCCGAAGAGACCCAGTACTTC	CASSSGGAEETQYF
NA	TRBV6-1	TRBJ2-5	many	TGTGCCAGCAGTAGAAACAGGGTTTTAGAGACCCAGTACTTC	CASSRNRVLETQYF
TRBD2	TRBV10-2	TRBJ2-5	few	TGCGCCAGCAGTGATCGGGGGGTTGGGACCCAGTACTTC	CASSDRGVGTQYF
NA	TRBV28	TRBJ1-6	many	TGTGCCAGCACTTATCAGGGCGGATCACCCCTCCACTTT	CASTYQGGSPLHF
NA	TRBV28	TRBJ1-1	NA	TGTGCCAGCAGTCCCCACGGGGGGGGCACTGAAGCTTTCTTT	CASSPHGGGTEAFF
NA	TRBV9	TRBJ1-2	few	TGTGCCAGCAGCGTAGAGGGTCCTCGAGGCCATGGCTACACCTTC	CASSVEGPRGHGYTF
TRBD2	TRBV7-9	TRBJ2-5	many	TGTGCCAGCAGCCTCCGGACTAGCGGGATGGAGACCCAGTACTTC	CASSLRTSGMETQYF
NA	TRBV30	TRBJ1-2	many	TGTGCCTCGACAGAGTTTAACTATGGCTACACCTTC	CASTEFNYGYTF
NA	TRBV15	TRBJ1-2	many	TGTGCCACCAGCAGAGCTAACTATGGCTACACCTTC	CATSRANYGYTF
NA	TRBV7-2	TRBJ2-5	many	TGTGCCAGCAGCTTATTTAGCGCCTCGAACGCAGAGACCCAGTACTTC	CASSLFSASNAETQYF
NA	TRBV7-2	TRBJ2-7	NA	TGTGCCAGCAGCAGACAGGTTGGGGCCTACGAGCAGTACTTC	CASSRQVGAYEQYF
NA	TRBV28	TRBJ1-1	many	TGTGCCAGCAGTTCCGGACAGATCGGGACTGAAGCTTTCTTT	CASSSGQIGTEAFF
NA	TRBV16	TRBJ1-2	few	TGTGCCAGCAGCCAATCGATGCGAGATGGCTACACCTTC	CASSQSMRDGYTF
NA	TRBV28	TRBJ1-5	few	TGTGCCAGCAGTCGCGAAAGACAGGCCAGAGATAGCAATCAGCCCCAGCATTTT	CASSRERQARDSNQPQHF
NA	TRBV19	TRBJ1-5	NA	TGTGCCAGTAGGGAGGACCTGAGCAATCAGCCCCAGCATTTT	CASREDLSNQPQHF
TRBD2	TRBV20-1	TRBJ2-7	many	TGCAGTGCGACTCCTAGCGGGAACCCGACCTACGAGCAGTACTTC	CSATPSGNPTYEQYF
TRBD1	TRBV28	TRBJ1-1	few	TGTGCCAGCAGTGTTGGGACAGGGGGGTTCGGCACTGAAGCTTTCTTT	CASSVGTGGFGTEAFF
NA	TRBV11-2	TRBJ2-1	NA	TGTGCCAGCAGCTTTGAGCCTTTCTCCTACAATGAGAAGTTCTTC	CASSFEPFSYNEKFF
NA	TRBV12-3/TRBV12-4	TRBJ2-7	many	TGTGCCAGCGGGCAGGACCCCTACGAGCAGTACTTC	CASGQDPYEQYF
TRBD2	TRBV19	TRBJ2-7	NA	TGTGCCAGTAGGAGGACTAGCGGGGGCCCTTACTACGAGCAGTACTTC	CASRRTSGGPYYEQYF
TRBD1	TRBV5-1	TRBJ2-2	few	TGCGCCAGCAGCTTGGACCCACAGGGGGCAACCGGGGAGCTGTTTTTT	CASSLDPQGATGELFF
NA	TRBV12-3/TRBV12-4	TRBJ2-2	many	TGTGCCACAGGGAGGCTTAACACCGGGGAGCTGTTTTTT	CATGRLNTGELFF
TRBD2	TRBV4-2	TRBJ2-7	NA	TGTGCCAGCAGCCAGCGACTAGCGCCCTACGAGCAGTACTTC	CASSQRLAPYEQYF
NA	TRBV12-3/TRBV12-4	TRBJ1-1	many	TGTGCCAGCAGCGGGGACGTAGGGGCGCGCACTGAAGCTTTCTTT	CASSGDVGARTEAFF